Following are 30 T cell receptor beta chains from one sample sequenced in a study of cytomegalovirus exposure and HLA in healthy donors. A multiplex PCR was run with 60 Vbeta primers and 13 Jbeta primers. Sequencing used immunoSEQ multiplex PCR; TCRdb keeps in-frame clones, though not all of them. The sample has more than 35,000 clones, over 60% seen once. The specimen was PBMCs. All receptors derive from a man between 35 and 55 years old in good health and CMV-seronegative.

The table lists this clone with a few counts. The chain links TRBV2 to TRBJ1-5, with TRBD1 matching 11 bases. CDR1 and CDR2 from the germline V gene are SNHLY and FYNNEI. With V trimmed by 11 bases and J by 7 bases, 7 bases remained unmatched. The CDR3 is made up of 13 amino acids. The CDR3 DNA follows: TGTGCCCTTGGGACAGGGGGAGACCAGCCCCAGCATTTT. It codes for CALGTGGDQPQHF.

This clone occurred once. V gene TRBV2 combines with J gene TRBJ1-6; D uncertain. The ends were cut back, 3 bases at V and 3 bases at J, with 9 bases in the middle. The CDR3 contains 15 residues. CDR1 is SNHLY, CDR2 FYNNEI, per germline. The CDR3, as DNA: TGTGCCAGCAGTGATCTGGAGATCTATAATTCACCCCTCCACTTT. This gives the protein CASSDLEIYNSPLHF.

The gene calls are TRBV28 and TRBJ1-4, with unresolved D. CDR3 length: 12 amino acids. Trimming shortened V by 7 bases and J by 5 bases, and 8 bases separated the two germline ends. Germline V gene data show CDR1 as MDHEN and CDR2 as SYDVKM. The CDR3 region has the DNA TGTGCCAGCAAGACGGGGAATGAAAAACTGTTTTTT. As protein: CASKTGNEKLFF.

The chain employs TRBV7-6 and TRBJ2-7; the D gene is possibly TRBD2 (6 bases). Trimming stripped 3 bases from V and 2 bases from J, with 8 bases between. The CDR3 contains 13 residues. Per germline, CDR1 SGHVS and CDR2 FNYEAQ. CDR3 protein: CASSFGGTYEQYF. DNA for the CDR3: TGTGCCAGCAGCTTTGGCGGGACCTACGAGCAGTACTTC.

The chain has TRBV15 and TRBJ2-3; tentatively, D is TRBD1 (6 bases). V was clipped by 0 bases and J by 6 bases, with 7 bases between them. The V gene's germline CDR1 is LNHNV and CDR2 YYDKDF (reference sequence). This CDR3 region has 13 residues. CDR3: CATSRDRGDTQYF. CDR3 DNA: TGTGCCACCAGCAGAGATAGGGGGGATACGCAGTATTTT.

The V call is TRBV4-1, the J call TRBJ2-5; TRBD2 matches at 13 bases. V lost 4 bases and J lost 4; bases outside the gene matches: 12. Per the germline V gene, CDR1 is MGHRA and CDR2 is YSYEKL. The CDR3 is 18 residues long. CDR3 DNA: TGCGCCAGCAGCCGACTAGCGGGGGGCCGAAGGGTTGGAGAGACCCAGTACTTC. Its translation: CASSRLAGGRRVGETQYF.

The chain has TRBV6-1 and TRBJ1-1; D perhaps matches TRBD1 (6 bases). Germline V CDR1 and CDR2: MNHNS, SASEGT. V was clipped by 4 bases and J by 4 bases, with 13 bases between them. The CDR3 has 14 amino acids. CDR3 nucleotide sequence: TGTGCCAGCAGTGGTACAGGGCCGGGCACTGAAGCTTTCTTT. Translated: CASSGTGPGTEAFF.

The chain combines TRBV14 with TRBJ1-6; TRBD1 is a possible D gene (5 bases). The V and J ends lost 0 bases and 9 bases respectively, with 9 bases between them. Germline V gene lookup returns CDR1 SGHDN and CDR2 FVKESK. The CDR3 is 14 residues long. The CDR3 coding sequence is TGTGCCAGCAGCCAAGAGGGCAGGGCTTCACCCCTCCACTTT. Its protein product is CASSQEGRASPLHF.

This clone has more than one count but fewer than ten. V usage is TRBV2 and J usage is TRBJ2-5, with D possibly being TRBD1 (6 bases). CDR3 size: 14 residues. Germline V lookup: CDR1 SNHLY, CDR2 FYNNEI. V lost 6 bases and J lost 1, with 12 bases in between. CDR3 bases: TGTGCCAGCAGGCCAGGGACACGCCAAGAGACCCAGTACTTC. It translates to CASRPGTRQETQYF. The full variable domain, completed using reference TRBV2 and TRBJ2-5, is EPEVTQTPSHQVTQMGQEVILRCVPISNHLYFYWYRQILGQKVEFLVSFYNNEISEKSEIFDDQFSVERPDGSNFTLKIRSTKLEDSAMYFCASRPGTRQETQYFGPGTRLLVL.

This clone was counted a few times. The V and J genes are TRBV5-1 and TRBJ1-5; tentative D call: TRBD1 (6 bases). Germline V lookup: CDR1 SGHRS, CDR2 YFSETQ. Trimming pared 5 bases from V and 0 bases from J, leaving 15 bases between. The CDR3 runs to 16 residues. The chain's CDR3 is CASRGHITYSNQPQHF. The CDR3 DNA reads TGCGCCAGCAGGGGACACATAACCTATAGCAATCAGCCCCAGCATTTT.

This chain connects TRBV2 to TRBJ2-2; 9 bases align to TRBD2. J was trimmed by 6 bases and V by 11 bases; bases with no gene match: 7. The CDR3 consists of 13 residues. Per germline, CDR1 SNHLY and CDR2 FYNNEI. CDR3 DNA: TGTGCCCGTGGGCGGGGGGGGCCCGGGGAGCTGTTTTTT. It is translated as CARGRGGPGELFF.

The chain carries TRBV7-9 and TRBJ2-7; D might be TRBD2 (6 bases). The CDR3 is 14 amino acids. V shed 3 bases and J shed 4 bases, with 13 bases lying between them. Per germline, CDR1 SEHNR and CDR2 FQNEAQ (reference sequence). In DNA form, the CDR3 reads TGTGCCAGCAGCTTCGCGGGACGGTCATACGAGCAGTACTTC. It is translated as CASSFAGRSYEQYF.

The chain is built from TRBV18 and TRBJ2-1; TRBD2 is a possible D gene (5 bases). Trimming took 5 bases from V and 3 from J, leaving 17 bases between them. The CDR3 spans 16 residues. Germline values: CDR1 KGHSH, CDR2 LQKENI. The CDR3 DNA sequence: TGTGCCAGCTCATCAACCGGTTTCGAGGGCTACAATGAGCAGTTCTTC. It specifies CASSSTGFEGYNEQFF.

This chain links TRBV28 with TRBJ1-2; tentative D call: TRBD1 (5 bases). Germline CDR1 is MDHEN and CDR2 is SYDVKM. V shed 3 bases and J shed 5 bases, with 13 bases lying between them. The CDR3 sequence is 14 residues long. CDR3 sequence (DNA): TGTGCCAGCAGTTTCCCCATAGCAGGGTATGGCTACACCTTC. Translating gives CASSFPIAGYGYTF.

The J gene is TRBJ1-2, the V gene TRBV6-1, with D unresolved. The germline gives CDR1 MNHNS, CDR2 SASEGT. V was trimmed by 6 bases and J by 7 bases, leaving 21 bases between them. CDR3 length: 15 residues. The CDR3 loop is CASSGERAPRGGYTF. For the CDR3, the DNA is TGTGCCAGCAGCGGGGAGCGGGCTCCGAGAGGTGGCTACACCTTC.

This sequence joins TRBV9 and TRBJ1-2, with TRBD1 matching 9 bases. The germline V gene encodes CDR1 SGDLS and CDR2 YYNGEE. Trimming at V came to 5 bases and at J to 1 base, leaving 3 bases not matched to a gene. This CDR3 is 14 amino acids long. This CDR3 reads CASRGQGLNYGYTF. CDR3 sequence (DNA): TGTGCCAGCAGGGGACAGGGCCTTAACTATGGCTACACCTTC. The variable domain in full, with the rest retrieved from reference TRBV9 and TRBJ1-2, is DSGVTQTPKHLITATGQRVTLRCSPRSGDLSVYWYQQSLDQGLQFLIQYYNGEERAKGNILERFSAQQFPDLHSELNLSSLELGDSALYFCASRGQGLNYGYTFGSGTRLTVV.

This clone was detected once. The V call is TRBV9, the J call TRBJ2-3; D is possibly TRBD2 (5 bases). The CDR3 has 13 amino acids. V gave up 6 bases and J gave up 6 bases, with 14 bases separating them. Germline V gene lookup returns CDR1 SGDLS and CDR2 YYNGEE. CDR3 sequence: CASNFGRGDTQYF. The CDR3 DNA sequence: TGTGCCAGCAACTTCGGCCGGGGTGATACGCAGTATTTT.

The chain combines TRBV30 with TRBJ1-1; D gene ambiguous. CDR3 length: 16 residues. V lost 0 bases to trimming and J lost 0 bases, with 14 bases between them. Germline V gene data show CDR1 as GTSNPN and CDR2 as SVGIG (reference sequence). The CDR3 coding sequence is TGTGCCTGGAGTGTACCCCGATACGGGTTGAACACTGAAGCTTTCTTT. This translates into CAWSVPRYGLNTEAFF.

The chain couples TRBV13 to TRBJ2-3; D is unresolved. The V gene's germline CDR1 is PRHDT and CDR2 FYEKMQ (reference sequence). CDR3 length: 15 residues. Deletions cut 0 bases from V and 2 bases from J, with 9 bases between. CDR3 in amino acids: CASSLGATATDTQYF. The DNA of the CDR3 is TGTGCCAGCAGCTTAGGGGCTACAGCCACAGATACGCAGTATTTT.

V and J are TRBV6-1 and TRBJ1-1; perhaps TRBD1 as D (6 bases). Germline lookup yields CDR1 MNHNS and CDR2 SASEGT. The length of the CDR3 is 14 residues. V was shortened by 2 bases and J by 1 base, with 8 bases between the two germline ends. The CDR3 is CASSEFRGNTEAFF. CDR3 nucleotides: TGTGCCAGCAGTGAATTCAGGGGGAACACTGAAGCTTTCTTT.

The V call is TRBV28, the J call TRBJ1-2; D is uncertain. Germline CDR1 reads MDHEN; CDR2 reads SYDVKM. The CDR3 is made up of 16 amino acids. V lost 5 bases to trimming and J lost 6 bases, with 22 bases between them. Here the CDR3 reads CASSPSRRRSGHGYTF. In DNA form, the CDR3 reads TGTGCCAGCAGTCCCTCAAGACGGCGATCAGGCCATGGCTACACCTTC.

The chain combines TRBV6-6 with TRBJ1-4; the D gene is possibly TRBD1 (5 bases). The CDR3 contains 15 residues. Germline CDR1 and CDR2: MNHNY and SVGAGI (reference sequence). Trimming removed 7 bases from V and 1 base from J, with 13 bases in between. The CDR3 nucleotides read TGTGCCAGCACCACGACCGGGGGAACTAATGAAAAACTGTTTTTT. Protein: CASTTTGGTNEKLFF.

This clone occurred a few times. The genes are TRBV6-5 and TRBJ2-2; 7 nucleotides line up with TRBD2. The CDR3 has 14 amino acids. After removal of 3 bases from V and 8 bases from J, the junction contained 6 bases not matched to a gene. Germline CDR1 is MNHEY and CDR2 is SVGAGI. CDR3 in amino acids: CASSYLSAGGELFF. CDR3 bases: TGTGCCAGCAGTTATCTTTCAGCGGGGGGGGAGCTGTTTTTT.

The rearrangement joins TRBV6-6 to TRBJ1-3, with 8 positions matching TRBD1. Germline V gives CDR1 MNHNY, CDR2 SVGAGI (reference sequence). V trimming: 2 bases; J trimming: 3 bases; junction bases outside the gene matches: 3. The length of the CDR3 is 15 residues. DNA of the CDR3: TGTGCCAGCAGTTACCCTGGACAGGGTGGAAACACCATATATTTT. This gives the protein CASSYPGQGGNTIYF.

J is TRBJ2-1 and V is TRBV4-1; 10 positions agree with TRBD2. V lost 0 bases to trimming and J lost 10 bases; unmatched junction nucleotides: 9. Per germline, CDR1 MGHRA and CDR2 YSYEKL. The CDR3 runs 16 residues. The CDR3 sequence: CASSQDPAGGPGEQFF. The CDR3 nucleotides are TGCGCCAGCAGCCAAGATCCAGCGGGGGGGCCGGGGGAGCAGTTCTTC.

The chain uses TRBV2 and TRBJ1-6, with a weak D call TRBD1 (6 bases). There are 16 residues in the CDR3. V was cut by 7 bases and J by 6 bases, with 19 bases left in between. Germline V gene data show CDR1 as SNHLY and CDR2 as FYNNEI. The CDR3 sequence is CASTFPPTGGNSPLHF. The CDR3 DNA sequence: TGTGCCAGCACTTTTCCCCCGACAGGTGGTAATTCACCCCTCCACTTT. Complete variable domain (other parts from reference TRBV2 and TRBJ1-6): EPEVTQTPSHQVTQMGQEVILRCVPISNHLYFYWYRQILGQKVEFLVSFYNNEISEKSEIFDDQFSVERPDGSNFTLKIRSTKLEDSAMYFCASTFPPTGGNSPLHFGNGTRLTVT.

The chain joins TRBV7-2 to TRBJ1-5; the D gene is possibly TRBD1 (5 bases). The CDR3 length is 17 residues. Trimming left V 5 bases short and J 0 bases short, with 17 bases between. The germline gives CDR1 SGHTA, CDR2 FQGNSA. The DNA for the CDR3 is TGTGCCAGCAGCCCGGAGACGGGGGGATATAGCAATCAGCCCCAGCATTTT. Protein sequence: CASSPETGGYSNQPQHF.

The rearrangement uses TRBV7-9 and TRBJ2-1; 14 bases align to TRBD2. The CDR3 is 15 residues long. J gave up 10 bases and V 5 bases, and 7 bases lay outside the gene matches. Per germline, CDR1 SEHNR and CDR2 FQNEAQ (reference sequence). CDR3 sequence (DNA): TGTGCCAGCAGCCTGGGACTAGCGGGGGTAAGCGAGCAGTTCTTC. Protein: CASSLGLAGVSEQFF.

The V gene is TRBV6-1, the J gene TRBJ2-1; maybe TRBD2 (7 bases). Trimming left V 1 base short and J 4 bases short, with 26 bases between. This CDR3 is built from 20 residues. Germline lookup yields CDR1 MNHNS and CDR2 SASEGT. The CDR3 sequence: CASSEGFHWGGKGGYNEQFF. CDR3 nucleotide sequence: TGTGCCAGCAGTGAAGGATTCCATTGGGGGGGAAAAGGGGGTTACAATGAGCAGTTCTTC.

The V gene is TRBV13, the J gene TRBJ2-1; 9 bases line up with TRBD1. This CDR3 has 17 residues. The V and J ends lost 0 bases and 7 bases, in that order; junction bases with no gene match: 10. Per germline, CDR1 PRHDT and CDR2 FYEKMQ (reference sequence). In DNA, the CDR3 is TGTGCCAGCAGCTTAGGGATGGGGACAGGGCCTGGTAATGAGCAGTTCTTC. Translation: CASSLGMGTGPGNEQFF.